The 10 T cell receptor beta chains listed next were all sequenced from one sample in a study of regulatory T cells in long-lasting Graves disease. Time point denoted: newly diagnosed GD, antithyroid drugs for less than 3 months. RNA from PBMCs was the source of the TCR library. Arm-PCR of CDR3 regions and iRepertoire HTBI primers were used to build TCR beta libraries. TCRdb re-analysed the multiplex PCR reads in MiXCR, keeping a single row per CDR3 protein. The sample lists 370,000 or so distinct CDR3 sequences; 15% to 20% were seen once. Another study also made use of these data, one on T cells in Graves' hyperthyroidism and ophthalmopathy.

The sample was peripheral blood mononuclear cells (PBMCs), taken at new diagnosis, from a patient treated with antithyroid drugs. The receptors were sampled from a woman aged 18-29 years with Graves disease.

V usage is TRBV12-3 or TRBV12-4 and J usage is TRBJ2-2; 14 nucleotides agree with TRBD2. This CDR3 has 14 amino acids. The trim removed 7 bases at V and 6 bases at J, leaving 1 base unmatched. The CDR3 spells CASKTSGGAGELFF. DNA for the CDR3: TGTGCCAGCAAGACTAGCGGGGGGGCCGGGGAGCTGTTTTTT.

The chain employs TRBV14 and TRBJ2-5, with D perhaps TRBD2 (6 bases). The CDR3 loop spans 15 amino acids. V gave up 0 bases and J gave up 4 bases, with 12 bases separating them. Germline CDR1 is SGHDN and CDR2 is FVKESK. The CDR3 region has the DNA TGTGCCAGCAGCCAAGATCTTGGTAGCGGAGAGACCCAGTACTTC. Its protein product is CASSQDLGSGETQYF.

This clonotype was recorded many times. The chain joins TRBV6-1 to TRBJ2-7; D is unresolved. CDR1 MNHNS and CDR2 SASEGT come from the germline V gene. V was pared by 2 bases and J by 0 bases, with 5 bases between. This CDR3 region has 13 residues. CDR3 amino acids: CASSEQNSYEQYF. The CDR3 nucleotides read TGTGCCAGCAGTGAACAGAACTCCTACGAGCAGTACTTC.

This clonotype was seen a handful of times. A read error may explain this, as a much larger clone is one base away. V and J are TRBV7-8 and TRBJ2-5; TRBD2 agrees at 13 bases. Per the germline V gene, CDR1 is SGHVS and CDR2 is FQNEAQ. The CDR3 length is 15 residues. J lost 4 bases, V lost 8 bases, and 7 bases had no gene match. In DNA form, the CDR3 reads TGTGCCAGCGGCCGGACTAGCGGGGGTTTAGAGACCCAGTACTTC. It encodes CASGRTSGGLETQYF.

This clonotype was seen many times. This rearrangement joins TRBV30 to TRBJ1-4; D is undetermined. The germline V gene encodes CDR1 GTSNPN and CDR2 SVGIG (reference sequence). The CDR3 runs 15 residues. Trimming removed 3 bases from V and 3 bases from J, with 14 bases in between. The DNA for the CDR3 is TGTGCCTGGAGGAGGGATGAATCACCTAATGAAAAACTGTTTTTT. Encoded protein: CAWRRDESPNEKLFF.

The table lists this clonotype with many counts. This rearrangement joins TRBV5-1 to TRBJ2-1; 11 bases line up with TRBD2. The CDR3 runs 17 residues. Germline V gene lookup returns CDR1 SGHRS and CDR2 YFSETQ. With 4 bases clipped from V and 9 bases from J, the junction kept 15 bases outside the gene matches. The CDR3: CASSETSGSSRAGEQFF. DNA for the CDR3: TGCGCCAGCAGCGAAACTAGCGGGAGCTCTCGGGCTGGTGAGCAGTTCTTC.

This clonotype was seen repeatedly, ten times or more. V and J are TRBV20-1 and TRBJ2-5; D is possibly TRBD2 (5 bases). V was pared by 0 bases and J by 6 bases, with 17 bases between. The CDR3 sequence is 15 residues long. The germline V gene has CDR1 DFQATT and CDR2 SNEGSKA (reference sequence). As DNA, the CDR3 is TGCAGTGCTAGAGATCATGGGAGATTGCGTAAGACCCAGTACTTC. Residues: CSARDHGRLRKTQYF.

This clonotype was observed a few times. The V call is TRBV13, the J call TRBJ2-3, with 10 bases fitting TRBD2. CDR3 length: 18 amino acids. With 5 bases clipped from V and 0 bases from J, the junction kept 11 bases outside the gene matches. Looked up from germline, CDR1 is PRHDT and CDR2 is FYEKMQ (reference sequence). The CDR3 protein is CASSIKAGGTSSTDTQYF. DNA of the CDR3: TGTGCCAGCAGCATAAAAGCGGGAGGGACGTCGAGCACAGATACGCAGTATTTT.

The chain couples TRBV19 to TRBJ2-1; D may match TRBD1 or TRBD2 (7 bases each). Germline assignment: CDR1 LNHDA and CDR2 SQIVND (reference sequence). Trimming took off 7 bases at V and 9 bases at J, with 19 bases between the two ends. This CDR3 region has 14 residues. CDR3 amino acids: CASTMQGGVREQFF. The CDR3 DNA is TGTGCCAGTACCATGCAGGGGGGGGTACGTGAGCAGTTCTTC.

The chain recombines TRBV11-2 with TRBJ1-4, with 8 bases fitting TRBD1. Germline CDR1 is SGHAT and CDR2 is FQNNGV. The trim removed 4 bases at V and 7 bases at J, leaving 5 bases unmatched. The CDR3 totals 14 residues. CDR3 DNA: TGTGCCAGCAGCTGGACAGGGCAACGTGAAAAACTGTTTTTT. The encoded protein is CASSWTGQREKLFF.